These 25 T cell receptor beta chains originate from one sample sequenced in a study of control samples from healthy donors and cancer patients. Measured with immunoSEQ multiplex PCR; TCRdb has only the in-frame clones, and not every one. Of roughly 120,000 clones in the sample, around 92% were seen once. Sequenced: blood. These receptors all come from a man over 45 in good health.

This clone is a singleton in its sample. This chain joins TRBV29-1 and TRBJ1-1; D is ambiguous. Per the germline V gene, CDR1 is SQVTM and CDR2 is ANQGSEA. The CDR3 is 13 residues long. Trimming left V 4 bases short and J 4 bases short, with 13 bases between. CDR3 bases: TGCAGCGTTGCTCGCACGGGAGGCACTGAAGCTTTCTTT. Its translation: CSVARTGGTEAFF.

The gene calls are TRBV12-3 or TRBV12-4 and TRBJ1-1; unclear D gene. The CDR3 is 13 amino acids. V lost 6 bases and J 1 base, leaving 9 bases between the germline ends. CDR3 sequence reads: CASRGTENTEAFF. CDR3 nucleotides: TGTGCCAGCAGAGGTACTGAGAACACTGAAGCTTTCTTT.

The rearrangement joins TRBV6-5 to TRBJ2-7; D is perhaps TRBD1 (7 bases). Trimming took 11 bases from V and 0 from J, leaving 14 bases between them. CDR3 length: 13 residues. Germline values: CDR1 MNHEY, CDR2 SVGAGI. In nucleotides, the CDR3 is TGTGCCGGGGGCAGGGGGGACTCCTACGAGCAGTACTTC. This codes for CAGGRGDSYEQYF.

This chain joins TRBV7-4 and TRBJ1-5; D not resolved. Germline CDR1 reads SGHVT; CDR2 reads SQSDAQ. Between the trimmed V and J ends, which lost 2 bases and 3 bases, there was a span of 14 bases. CDR3 length: 16 residues. CDR3 nucleotide sequence: TGTGCCAGCAGCTTAAATCGCAGGCCTTTCAATCAGCCCCAGCATTTT. Its translation is CASSLNRRPFNQPQHF.

CDR3 in amino acids: CASSELPGAKNIQYF. The CDR3 bases are TGTGCCAGCAGTGAACTCCCGGGGGCCAAAAACATTCAGTACTTC. The rearrangement links TRBV2 to TRBJ2-4; perhaps TRBD2 as D (5 bases). The V end lost 2 bases, the J end lost 1 base, and 9 bases lay between the germline ends. The V gene's germline CDR1 is SNHLY and CDR2 FYNNEI. The CDR3 covers 15 residues.

The chain uses TRBV7-2 and TRBJ2-3; 8 bases fit TRBD2. CDR1 and CDR2 from the germline V gene are SGHTA and FQGNSA. After removal of 7 bases from V and 3 bases from J, the junction contained 6 bases not matched to a gene. This CDR3 spans 14 amino acids. The CDR3, as DNA: TGTGCCAGCACCGACGGGACTAGGACAGATACGCAGTATTTT. It specifies CASTDGTRTDTQYF.

The chain is built from TRBV27 and TRBJ2-2; 8 bases align to TRBD1. The CDR3 loop spans 17 amino acids. Unmatched junction bases numbered 6, after V lost 3 bases and J lost 0 bases. Germline lookup yields CDR1 MNHEY and CDR2 SMNVEV (reference sequence). Written as DNA, the CDR3 is TGTGCCAGCAGTTTCCGAGAACAGGGGGCGAACACCGGGGAGCTGTTTTTT. This translates into CASSFREQGANTGELFF.

The chain employs TRBV6-2 or TRBV6-3 and TRBJ1-5; the match to TRBD1 covers 8 bases. CDR3 length equals 15 residues. Trimming cost V 5 bases and J 0 bases; bases outside gene matches: 3. Germline-derived CDR1 and CDR2 are MNHEY and SVGEGT. The CDR3 bases are TGTGCCAGCAGTAAGACAGGGGATAGCAATCAGCCCCAGCATTTT. Its translation is CASSKTGDSNQPQHF.

This chain uses TRBV6-2 or TRBV6-3 with TRBJ1-2, with 7 bases matching TRBD1. Trimming at V came to 5 bases and at J to 8 bases, leaving 8 bases not matched to a gene. The CDR3 is 13 residues long. Germline CDR1 and CDR2: MNHEY and SVGEGT. CDR3: CASSPTGLFGYTF. The CDR3 DNA sequence: TGTGCCAGCAGTCCGACAGGGCTTTTCGGCTACACCTTC.

The rearrangement uses TRBV5-1 and TRBJ2-4; D may be TRBD2 (5 bases). Trimming removed 4 bases at V and 1 base at J, with 12 bases between. CDR1 and CDR2 (germline): SGHRS, YFSETQ. The CDR3 extends over 15 amino acids. This chain's CDR3 is CASSVGRSAKNIQYF. CDR3 in DNA: TGCGCCAGCAGCGTGGGGAGATCGGCCAAAAACATTCAGTACTTC.

This clone was counted only a few times. V and J are TRBV27 and TRBJ2-7, with 8 bases that match TRBD1. Losses at the gene ends were 5 bases for V and 0 bases for J; bases not matched to a gene: 9. Germline CDR1 is MNHEY and CDR2 is SMNVEV (reference sequence). CDR3 length equals 16 residues. The CDR3 DNA sequence: TGTGCCAGCAGTCTAAGACAGGGGAAGGGCTCCTACGAGCAGTACTTC. Residues: CASSLRQGKGSYEQYF.

The CDR3 DNA reads TGTGCCAGCCGAGACAGGATTTATGGCTACACCTTC. Translation gives CASRDRIYGYTF. This chain links TRBV25-1 with TRBJ1-2, with TRBD1 as a possible D gene (6 bases). V lost 8 bases and J 5 bases, leaving 12 bases between the germline ends. This CDR3 has 12 amino acids. Germline values: CDR1 MGHDK, CDR2 SYGVNS.

The chain joins TRBV24-1 to TRBJ2-5, with TRBD2 matching 12 bases. The length of the CDR3 is 15 residues. The V gene's germline CDR1 is KGHDR and CDR2 SFDVKD. V lost 7 bases to trimming and J lost 4 bases; unmatched junction nucleotides: 6. CDR3 loop: CATSVLAGGRETQYF. DNA of the CDR3: TGTGCCACCAGCGTACTAGCGGGGGGCCGAGAGACCCAGTACTTC.

The J gene is TRBJ1-2, the V gene TRBV6-1; D unresolved. The germline V gene encodes CDR1 MNHNS and CDR2 SASEGT. Trimming removed 1 base from V and 3 bases from J, with 9 bases in between. This CDR3 spans 14 amino acids. DNA for the CDR3: TGTGCCAGCAGTGAAGATGGCGGATACTATGGCTACACCTTC. This sequence encodes CASSEDGGYYGYTF.

There are a few counts of this clone. CDR3 coding DNA: TGTGCCAGCAGCTTAGGACGACAGGGGGCTGAGACCCAGTACTTC. Its protein is CASSLGRQGAETQYF. The chain carries TRBV7-9 and TRBJ2-5; 10 bases line up with TRBD1. The J segment lost 5 bases and the V segment lost 1 base, leaving 4 bases of the junction unmatched. Germline V gene sequence: CDR1 SEHNR, CDR2 FQNEAQ (reference sequence). The CDR3 sequence is 15 residues long.

J is TRBJ1-1 and V is TRBV4-3; D gene ambiguous. In germline, CDR1 is LGHNA, CDR2 YSLEER. V lost 0 bases and J 4 bases, leaving 9 bases between the germline ends. This CDR3 has 14 amino acids. The CDR3 loop reads CASSQDAAGTEAFF. CDR3 nucleotides: TGCGCCAGCAGCCAAGATGCGGCGGGCACTGAAGCTTTCTTT.

In this sample, this clone turned up once. The chain carries TRBV7-9 and TRBJ1-4; maybe TRBD1 (5 bases). The CDR3 length is 15 residues. Per germline, CDR1 SEHNR and CDR2 FQNEAQ (reference sequence). Trimming took off 5 bases at V and 8 bases at J, with 18 bases between the two ends. Written as DNA, the CDR3 is TGTGCCAGCAGCCCGTACAGGCTGGCTCGCGAAAAACTGTTTTTT. It codes for CASSPYRLAREKLFF.

This chain links TRBV7-2 with TRBJ2-5, with TRBD2 matching 12 bases. The CDR3 is made up of 18 amino acids. CDR1 and CDR2 (germline): SGHTA, FQGNSA. The junction had 10 bases not matched to a gene; V was cut back by 1 base and J by 4 bases. The CDR3 DNA reads as TGTGCCAGCAGCTTAGTGGCTAGCGGGGGGGCCATCGGAGAGACCCAGTACTTC. It is translated as CASSLVASGGAIGETQYF.

The rearrangement uses TRBV4-3 and TRBJ1-2; D uncertain. The CDR3 is made up of 17 amino acids. V lost 0 bases and J lost 10, with 24 bases in between. The germline V gene encodes CDR1 LGHNA and CDR2 YSLEER. CDR3 region: CASSQEVRVEKRAPYTF. CDR3 DNA sequence: TGCGCCAGCAGCCAAGAGGTTCGAGTAGAAAAGAGGGCGCCCTACACCTTC.

V gene TRBV3-1 (or the pseudogene TRBV3-2) combines with J gene TRBJ2-7, with 11 positions matching TRBD2. Germline values: CDR1 LGHDT, CDR2 YNNKEL (reference sequence). This CDR3 comprises 14 residues. Trimming at V came to 2 bases and at J to 6 bases, leaving 3 bases not matched to a gene. The CDR3 loop is CASSQTGTSGEQYF. Here the CDR3 DNA reads TGTGCCAGCAGCCAAACCGGGACTAGCGGCGAGCAGTACTTC.

The chain has TRBV11-2 and TRBJ1-6; D gene ambiguous. Looked up from germline, CDR1 is SGHAT and CDR2 is FQNNGV. V shed 3 bases and J shed 2 bases, with 8 bases lying between them. The CDR3 contains 15 residues. DNA of the CDR3: TGTGCCAGCAGCTTTGGGGAGCCCTATAATTCACCCCTCCACTTT. Protein product: CASSFGEPYNSPLHF.

The chain couples TRBV27 to TRBJ2-5; possible D gene TRBD2, 5 bases. This CDR3 spans 15 amino acids. Trimming removed 1 base at V and 5 bases at J, with 14 bases between. Per the germline V gene, CDR1 is MNHEY and CDR2 is SMNVEV (reference sequence). CDR3 loop: CASSLYLRASETQYF. Here the CDR3 DNA reads TGTGCCAGCAGTTTATATCTGAGGGCGTCGGAGACCCAGTACTTC.

The rearrangement uses TRBV5-1 and TRBJ2-7; TRBD2 matches at 11 bases. Germline V gives CDR1 SGHRS, CDR2 YFSETQ. V lost 0 bases and J lost 3; bases outside the gene matches: 5. This CDR3 comprises 16 residues. The DNA of the CDR3 is TGCGCCAGCAGCTTGGGGGCTAGCGGGGGGCTCTACGAGCAGTACTTC. Amino acids: CASSLGASGGLYEQYF.

This clone was observed once. The chain uses TRBV7-8 and TRBJ1-5; a weak D match, TRBD1 (5 bases). V shed 3 bases and J shed 4 bases, with 10 bases lying between them. Germline-derived CDR1 and CDR2 are SGHVS and FQNEAQ. The CDR3 is made up of 14 amino acids. This CDR3 is CASSFGTANQPQHF. CDR3 DNA sequence: TGTGCCAGCAGCTTCGGGACGGCGAATCAGCCCCAGCATTTT. The whole variable domain, remainder taken from reference TRBV7-8 and TRBJ1-5, is GAGVSQSPRYKVAKRGQDVALRCDPISGHVSLFWYQQALGQGPEFLTYFQNEAQLDKSGLPSDRFFAERPEGSVSTLKIQRTQQEDSAVYLCASSFGTANQPQHFGDGTRLSIL.

The V and J genes are TRBV29-1 and TRBJ1-1; possibly TRBD1 for D (5 bases). V was clipped by 5 bases and J by 5 bases, with 15 bases between them. The CDR3 spans 13 residues. CDR1 is SQVTM and CDR2 is ANQGSEA in the germline V gene. The CDR3 region is CSVRGDLLTEAFF. The CDR3 DNA sequence: TGCAGCGTTCGAGGGGACCTCCTTACTGAAGCTTTCTTT.